This T cell receptor beta chain was captured by sequencing in a study of blood T cell repertoires in COVID-19. Study context: Some COVID-19 samples were acute and others convalescent; all came from the United States, Italy and Spain. Sources were T cells, B-cell-depleted T cells, or PBMCs; the material itself was cDNA or gDNA.

Authors' data handling: Cell counts per sample came from amplifying reference gene primers. Profiling relied on immunoSEQ multiplex PCR, and the TCRdb table lists in-frame clones only, not all of them. That table supplies the V and J calls and clone size; D and trimming were determined from the DNA. The sample yields under 55,000 clones, approximately 82% seen once. J gave up 3 bases and V 0 bases, and 14 bases lay outside the gene matches. This CDR3 contains 20 residues. Germline V CDR1 and CDR2: SGHDN, FVKESK. This clonotype was sampled from a human donor in a cohort sampled during active COVID-19. The V and J genes are TRBV14 and TRBJ2-5, with TRBD2 matching over 12 bases. The sample consisted of peripheral blood. CDR3 amino acids: CASSQDTADGLAGIKETQYF. CDR3 sequence (DNA): TGTGCCAGCAGCCAAGATACTGCCGACGGACTAGCGGGAATAAAAGAGACCCAGTACTTC. Using reference TRBV14 and TRBJ2-5 for the parts outside the CDR3, the full variable domain is EAGVTQFPSHSVIEKGQTVTLRCDPISGHDNLYWYRRVMGKEIKFLLHFVKESKQDESGMPNNRFLAERTGGTYSTLKVQPAELEDSGVYFCASSQDTADGLAGIKETQYFGPGTRLLVL.